This T cell receptor (beta chain) is drawn from a study of spatial heterogeneity in lung cancer (dated by TCRdb to the late 2010s). For context, the study as a whole: The donors were 65 to 85 patients from the lung TRACERx cohort who had early-stage, untreated non-small cell lung cancer. Follow-up PBMC samples were sequenced whenever available, and the median time to follow-up was roughly 22 months after resection. More beta-chain than alpha-chain transcripts were consistently detected, likely reflecting higher beta-chain transcript abundance. In the raw uncorrected reads, each unique combination of TCR and UMI appeared more than ten times on average. In non-small cell lung cancer, the study made a quantitative comparison of TCR alpha and beta repertoires among multiple tumor regions, matched nontumor lung and blood. Nonsynonymous mutation counts, determined by whole-exome sequencing of tumor tissue, were related to TCR repertoire features. Both alpha and beta chains were TCR-sequenced in around 220 tumor regions, under 70 matched nontumor lung samples and around 50 PBMC samples obtained at surgery.

The paper as a whole reports these results and caveats: Confirming at a functional level the hypothesis that regional TCRs recognize regional mutations was considered to require additional single-cell paired TCR alpha and beta sequencing. Only roughly 14 patients were included in comparisons of baseline and follow-up blood repertoires. Ubiquitous expanded tumor TCRs showed up in blood more often at tumor resection than at routine follow-up.

Concerning this clonotype itself: No cognate antigen has been identified for it. There are no base qualities to consult, and no much larger clone falls within one base.

Explained via the paper, the time point label denotes: blood at routine non-recurrence follow-up after resection. TCR sequencing used whole RNA extracted from tumor and nontumor lung tissue, or from cryopreserved PBMC samples, without cell sorting. Patients were selected for TCR sequencing only if sufficient RNA was available from at least two tumor regions. The junction shows trimming of 2 bases on V and 5 bases on J, plus 13 bases between the germline ends. The cysteine opens and the phenylalanine closes a CDR3 of 14 amino acids. Only the CDR3 portion is preserved as DNA: 42 bases, with reading frame beginning at the first base. The germline V gene gives CDR1 as MNHEY and CDR2 as SVGAGI. Receptor libraries were prepared by 5' RACE. The instrument was a NextSeq 500. To allow correction of PCR and sequencing errors, the TCR library protocol tagged every TCR cDNA molecule with a unique molecular identifier. On the authors' methods: Decombinator tools were used for TCR identification, UMI-based error correction and CDR3 extraction. TCRs above a frequency of 2 per 1,000, corresponding to the top 1% of the tumor frequency distribution, were defined as expanded. Renyi diversity was calculated using the R vegan package after each repertoire was subsampled 100 times to 5,000 TCRs. CDR3 similarity networks were built from amino acid triplet string-kernel similarity, connecting CDR3s with pairwise similarity above 0.82. The raw public data were reprocessed by TCRdb itself: fastp quality trimming at Q25, MiXCR clonotype calling, in-frame beta chains only. Rows matching on CDR3 protein sequence are summarized as one entry with the most common DNA and genes. The V and J calls and clone size are TCRdb's, not the authors'. The sample contains some 110,000 distinct CDR3 sequences, 12% of them found a single time. Clones ranked in the top ten supply approximately 15% of the sample.

The rearrangement joined TRBV6-5 to TRBJ2-7; the D region possibly corresponds to TRBD1 (5 bases align). The sequencing here drew on PBMCs, taken at follow-up. This clonotype originated in a male donor with early-stage non-small cell lung cancer. The nucleotide sequence is given as TGTGCCAGCAGTTACCGTCCCAGGGCTCACGAGCAGTACTTC. The encoded protein is CASSYRPRAHEQYF.